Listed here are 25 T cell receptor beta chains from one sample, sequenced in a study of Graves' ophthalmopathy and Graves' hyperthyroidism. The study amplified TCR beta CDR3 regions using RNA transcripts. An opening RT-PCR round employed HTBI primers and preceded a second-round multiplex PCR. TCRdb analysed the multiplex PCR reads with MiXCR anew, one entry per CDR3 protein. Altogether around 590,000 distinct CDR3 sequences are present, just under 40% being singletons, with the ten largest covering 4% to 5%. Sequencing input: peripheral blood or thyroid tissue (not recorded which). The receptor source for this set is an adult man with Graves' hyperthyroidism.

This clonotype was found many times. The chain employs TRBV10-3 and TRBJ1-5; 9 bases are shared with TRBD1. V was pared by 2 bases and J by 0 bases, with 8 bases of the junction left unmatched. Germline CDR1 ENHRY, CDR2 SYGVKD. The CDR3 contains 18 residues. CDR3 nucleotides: TGTGCCATCAGTGAGACGGGACAGGGAAAAGGTAGCAATCAGCCCCAGCATTTT. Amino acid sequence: CAISETGQGKGSNQPQHF.

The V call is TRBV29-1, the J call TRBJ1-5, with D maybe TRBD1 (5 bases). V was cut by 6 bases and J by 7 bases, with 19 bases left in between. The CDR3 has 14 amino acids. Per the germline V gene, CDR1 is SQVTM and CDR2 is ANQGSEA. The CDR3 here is CSVSVPWGRQPQHF. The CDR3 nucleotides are TGCAGCGTGAGTGTCCCATGGGGCAGGCAGCCCCAGCATTTT.

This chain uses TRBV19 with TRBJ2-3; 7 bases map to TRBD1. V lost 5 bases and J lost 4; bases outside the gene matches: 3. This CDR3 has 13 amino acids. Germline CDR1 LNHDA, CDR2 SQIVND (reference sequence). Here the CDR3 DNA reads TGTGCCAGTAGTCCGGGACAGTCAGATACGCAGTATTTT. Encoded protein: CASSPGQSDTQYF.

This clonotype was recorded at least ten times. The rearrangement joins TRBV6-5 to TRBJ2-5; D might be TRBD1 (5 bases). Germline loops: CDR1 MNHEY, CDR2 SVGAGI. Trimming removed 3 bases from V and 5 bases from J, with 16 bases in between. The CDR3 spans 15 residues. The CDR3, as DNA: TGTGCCAGCAGTTATGGGGCAGGACGCCCGGAGACCCAGTACTTC. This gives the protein CASSYGAGRPETQYF.

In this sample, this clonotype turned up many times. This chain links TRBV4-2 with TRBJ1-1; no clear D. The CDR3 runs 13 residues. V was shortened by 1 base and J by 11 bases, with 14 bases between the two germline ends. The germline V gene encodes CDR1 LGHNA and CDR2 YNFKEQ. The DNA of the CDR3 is TGTGCCAGCAGCCAAGTGGGCAAGGGAGGGGCTTTCTTT. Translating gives CASSQVGKGGAFF.

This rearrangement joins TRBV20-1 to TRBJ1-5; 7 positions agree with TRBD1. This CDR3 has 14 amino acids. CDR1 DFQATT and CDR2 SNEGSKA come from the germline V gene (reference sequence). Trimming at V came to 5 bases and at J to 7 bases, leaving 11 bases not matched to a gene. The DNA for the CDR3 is TGCAGTGCTTCTGCCCGACAGGGCCGCCAGCCCCAGCATTTT. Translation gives CSASARQGRQPQHF.

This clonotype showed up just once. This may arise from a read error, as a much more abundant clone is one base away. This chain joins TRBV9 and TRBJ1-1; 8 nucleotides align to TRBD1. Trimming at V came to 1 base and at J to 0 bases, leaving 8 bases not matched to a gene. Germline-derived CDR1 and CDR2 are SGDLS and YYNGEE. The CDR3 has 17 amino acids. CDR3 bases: TGTGCCAGCAGCGTAAGGGGGGGACAGGCCCTGAACACTGAAGCTTTCTTT. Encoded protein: CASSVRGGQALNTEAFF. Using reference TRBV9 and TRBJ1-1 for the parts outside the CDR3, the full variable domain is DSGVTQTPKHLITATGQRVTLRCSPRSGDLSVYWYQQSLDQGLQFLIQYYNGEERAKGNILERFSAQQFPDLHSELNLSSLELGDSALYFCASSVRGGQALNTEAFFGQGTRLTVV.

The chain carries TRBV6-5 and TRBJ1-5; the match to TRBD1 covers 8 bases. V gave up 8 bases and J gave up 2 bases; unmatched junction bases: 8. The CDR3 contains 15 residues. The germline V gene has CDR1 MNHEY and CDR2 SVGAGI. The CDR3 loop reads CASDGGQVGNQPQHF. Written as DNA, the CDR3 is TGTGCCAGCGACGGGGGACAGGTTGGCAATCAGCCCCAGCATTTT.

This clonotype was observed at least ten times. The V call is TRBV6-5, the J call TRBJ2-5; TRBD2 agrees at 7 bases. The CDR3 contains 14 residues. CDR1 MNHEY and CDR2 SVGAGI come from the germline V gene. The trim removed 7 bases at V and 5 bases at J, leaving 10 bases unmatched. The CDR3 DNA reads TGTGCCAGCATGCGGGGGTTCCCCCCTGAGACCCAGTACTTC. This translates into CASMRGFPPETQYF.

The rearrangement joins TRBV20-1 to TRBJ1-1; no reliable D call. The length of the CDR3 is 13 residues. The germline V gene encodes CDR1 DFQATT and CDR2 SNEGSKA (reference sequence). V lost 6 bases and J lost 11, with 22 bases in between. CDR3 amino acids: CSARLAGVDGAFF. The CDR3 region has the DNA TGCAGTGCAAGACTAGCGGGAGTGGATGGGGCTTTCTTT.

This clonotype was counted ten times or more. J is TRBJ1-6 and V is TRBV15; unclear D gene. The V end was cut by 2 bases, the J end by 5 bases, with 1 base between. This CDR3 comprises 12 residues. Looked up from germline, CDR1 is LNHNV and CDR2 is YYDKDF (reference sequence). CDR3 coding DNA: TGTGCCACCAGCAGACATAATTCACCCCTCCACTTT. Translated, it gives CATSRHNSPLHF.

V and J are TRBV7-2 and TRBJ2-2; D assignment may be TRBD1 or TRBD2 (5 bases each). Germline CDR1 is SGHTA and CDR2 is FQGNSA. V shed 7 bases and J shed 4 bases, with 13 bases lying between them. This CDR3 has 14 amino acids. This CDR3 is CASTLIGGTGELFF. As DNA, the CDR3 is TGTGCCAGCACACTTATTGGGGGCACCGGGGAGCTGTTTTTT.

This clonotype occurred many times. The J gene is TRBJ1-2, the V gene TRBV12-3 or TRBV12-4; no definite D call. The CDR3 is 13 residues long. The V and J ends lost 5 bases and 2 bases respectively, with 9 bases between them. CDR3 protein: CASSIGENYGYTF. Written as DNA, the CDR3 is TGTGCCAGCAGTATCGGGGAGAACTATGGCTACACCTTC.

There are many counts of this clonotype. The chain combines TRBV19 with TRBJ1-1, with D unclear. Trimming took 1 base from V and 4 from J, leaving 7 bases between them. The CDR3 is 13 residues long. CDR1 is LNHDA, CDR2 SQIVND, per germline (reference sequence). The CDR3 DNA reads TGTGCCAGTAGTATAGCTTCAGGCACTGAAGCTTTCTTT. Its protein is CASSIASGTEAFF.

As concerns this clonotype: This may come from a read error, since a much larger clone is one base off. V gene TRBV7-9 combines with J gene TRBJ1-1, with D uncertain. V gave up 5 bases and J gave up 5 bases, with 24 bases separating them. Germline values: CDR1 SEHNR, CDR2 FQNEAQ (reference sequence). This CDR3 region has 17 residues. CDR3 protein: CASSPLRVASLETEAFF. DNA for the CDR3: TGTGCCAGCAGCCCCCTACGGGTTGCCAGCTTGGAAACTGAAGCTTTCTTT.

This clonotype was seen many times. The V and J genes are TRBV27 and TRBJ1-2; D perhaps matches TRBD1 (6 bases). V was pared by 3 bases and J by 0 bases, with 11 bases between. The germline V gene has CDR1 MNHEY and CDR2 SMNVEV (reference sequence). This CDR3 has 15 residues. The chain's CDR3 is CASSLLGHTNYGYTF. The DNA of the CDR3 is TGTGCCAGCAGTTTGCTGGGACACACTAACTATGGCTACACCTTC.

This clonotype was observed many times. In DNA form, the CDR3 reads TGTGCCAGCAGCAAGGGATCTATGAACACTGAAGCTTTCTTT. It translates to CASSKGSMNTEAFF. The chain has TRBV7-6 and TRBJ1-1; D is unresolved. The CDR3 sequence is 14 residues long. The V end was cut by 5 bases, the J end by 0 bases, with 10 bases between. Germline V gene data show CDR1 as SGHVS and CDR2 as FNYEAQ.

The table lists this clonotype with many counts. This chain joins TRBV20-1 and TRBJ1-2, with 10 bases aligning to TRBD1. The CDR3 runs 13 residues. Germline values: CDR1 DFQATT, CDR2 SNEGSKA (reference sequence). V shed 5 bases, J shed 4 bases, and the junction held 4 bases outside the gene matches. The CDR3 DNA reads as TGCAGTGCTGGGGACAGGGGCCTCTATGGCTACACCTTC. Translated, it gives CSAGDRGLYGYTF.

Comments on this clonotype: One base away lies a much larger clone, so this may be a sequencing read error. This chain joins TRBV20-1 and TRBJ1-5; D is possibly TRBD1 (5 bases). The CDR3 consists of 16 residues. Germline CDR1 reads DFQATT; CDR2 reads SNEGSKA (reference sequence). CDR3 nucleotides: TGCAGTGCTAGAGATCGATCAGGGCATAGCAATCAGCCCCGGCATTTT. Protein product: CSARDRSGHSNQPRHF.

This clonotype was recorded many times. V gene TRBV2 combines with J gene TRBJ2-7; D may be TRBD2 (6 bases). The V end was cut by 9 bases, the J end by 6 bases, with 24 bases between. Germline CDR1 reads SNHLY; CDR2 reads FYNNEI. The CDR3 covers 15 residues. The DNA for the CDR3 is TGTGCCAGTGCGGAGGGTGACGGCCCGGGGCTCGAGCAGTACTTC. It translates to CASAEGDGPGLEQYF.

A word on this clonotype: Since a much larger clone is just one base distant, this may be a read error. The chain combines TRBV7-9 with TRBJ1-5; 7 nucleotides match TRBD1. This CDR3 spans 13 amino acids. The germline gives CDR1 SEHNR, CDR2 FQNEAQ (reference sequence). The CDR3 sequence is CAGSLEGAQPQHF. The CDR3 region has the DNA TGTGCCGGCAGCTTGGAGGGGGCTCAGCCCCAGCATTTT.

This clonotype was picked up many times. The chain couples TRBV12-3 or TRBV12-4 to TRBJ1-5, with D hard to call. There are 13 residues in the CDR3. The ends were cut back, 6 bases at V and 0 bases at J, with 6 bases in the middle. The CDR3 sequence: CASSLYSNQPQHF. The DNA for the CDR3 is TGTGCCAGCAGCCTATATAGCAATCAGCCCCAGCATTTT.

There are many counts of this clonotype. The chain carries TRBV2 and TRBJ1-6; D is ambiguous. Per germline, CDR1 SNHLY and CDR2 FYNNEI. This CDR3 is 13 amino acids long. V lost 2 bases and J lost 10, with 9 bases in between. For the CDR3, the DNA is TGTGCCAGCAGTGAACGGCAGAACTCACCCCTCCACTTT. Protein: CASSERQNSPLHF. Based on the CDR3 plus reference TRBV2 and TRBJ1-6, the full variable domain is EPEVTQTPSHQVTQMGQEVILRCVPISNHLYFYWYRQILGQKVEFLVSFYNNEISEKSEIFDDQFSVERPDGSNFTLKIRSTKLEDSAMYFCASSERQNSPLHFGNGTRLTVT.

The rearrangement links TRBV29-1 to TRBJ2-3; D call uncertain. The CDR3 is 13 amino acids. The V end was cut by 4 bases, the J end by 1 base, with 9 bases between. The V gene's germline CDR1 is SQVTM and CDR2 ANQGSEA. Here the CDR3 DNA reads TGCAGCGTTGGGTCGGACCGCACAGATACGCAGTATTTT. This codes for CSVGSDRTDTQYF.

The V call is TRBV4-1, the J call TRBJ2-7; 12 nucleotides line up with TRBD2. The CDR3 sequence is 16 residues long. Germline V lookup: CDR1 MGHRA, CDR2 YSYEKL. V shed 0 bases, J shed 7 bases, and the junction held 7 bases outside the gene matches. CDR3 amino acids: CASSQERLAGVEEQYF. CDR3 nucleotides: TGCGCCAGCAGCCAAGAGCGACTAGCGGGAGTGGAGGAGCAGTACTTC.